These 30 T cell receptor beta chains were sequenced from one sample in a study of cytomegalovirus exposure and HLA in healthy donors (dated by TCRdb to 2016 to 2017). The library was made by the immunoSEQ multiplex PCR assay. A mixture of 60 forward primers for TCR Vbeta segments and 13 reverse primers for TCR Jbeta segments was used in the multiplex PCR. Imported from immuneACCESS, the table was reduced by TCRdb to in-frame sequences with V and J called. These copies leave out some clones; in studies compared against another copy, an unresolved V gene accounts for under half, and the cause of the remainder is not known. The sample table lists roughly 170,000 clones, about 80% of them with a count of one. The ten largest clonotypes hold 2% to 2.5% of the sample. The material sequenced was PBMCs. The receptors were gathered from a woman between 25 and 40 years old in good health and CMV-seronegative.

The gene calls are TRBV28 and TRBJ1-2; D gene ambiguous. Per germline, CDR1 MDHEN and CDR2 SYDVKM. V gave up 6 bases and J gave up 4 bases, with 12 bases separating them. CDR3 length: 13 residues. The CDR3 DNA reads TGTGCCAGCAGAAGTACGGGGAGCTATGGCTACACCTTC. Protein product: CASRSTGSYGYTF.

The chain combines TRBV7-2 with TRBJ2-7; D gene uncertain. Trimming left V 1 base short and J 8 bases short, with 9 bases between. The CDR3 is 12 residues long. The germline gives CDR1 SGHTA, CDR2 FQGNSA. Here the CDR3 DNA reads TGTGCCAGCAGCTTAGACCTATTCAAGCAGTACTTC. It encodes CASSLDLFKQYF.

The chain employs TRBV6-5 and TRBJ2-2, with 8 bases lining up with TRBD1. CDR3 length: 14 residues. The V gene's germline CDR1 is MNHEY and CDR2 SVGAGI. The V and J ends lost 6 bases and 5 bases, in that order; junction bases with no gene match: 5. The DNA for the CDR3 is TGTGCCAGCAGACCCACAGGGGGGACCGGGGAGCTGTTTTTT. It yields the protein CASRPTGGTGELFF.

CDR3 nucleotides: TGTGCCAGCAGCTCCGCCCGGGACAGGGGGAGGGCTGAAGCTTTCTTT. Protein product: CASSSARDRGRAEAFF. This chain connects TRBV5-6 to TRBJ1-1; the match to TRBD1 covers 11 bases. The CDR3 runs to 16 residues. The V and J ends lost 3 bases and 6 bases, in that order; junction bases with no gene match: 10. CDR1 and CDR2 (germline): SGHDT, YYEEEE.

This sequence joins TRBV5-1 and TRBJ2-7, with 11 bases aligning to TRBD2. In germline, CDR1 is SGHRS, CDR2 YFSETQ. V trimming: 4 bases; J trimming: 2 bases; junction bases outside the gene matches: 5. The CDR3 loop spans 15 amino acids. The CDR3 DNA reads TGCGCCAGCAGCCAAAATAGCGGGAGGGCCTACGAGCAGTACTTC. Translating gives CASSQNSGRAYEQYF.

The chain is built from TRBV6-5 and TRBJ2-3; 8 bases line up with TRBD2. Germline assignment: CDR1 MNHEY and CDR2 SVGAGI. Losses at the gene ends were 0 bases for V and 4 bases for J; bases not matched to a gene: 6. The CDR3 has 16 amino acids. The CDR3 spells CASSYSSGLAADTQYF. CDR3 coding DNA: TGTGCCAGCAGTTACTCCTCTGGACTAGCAGCAGATACGCAGTATTTT.

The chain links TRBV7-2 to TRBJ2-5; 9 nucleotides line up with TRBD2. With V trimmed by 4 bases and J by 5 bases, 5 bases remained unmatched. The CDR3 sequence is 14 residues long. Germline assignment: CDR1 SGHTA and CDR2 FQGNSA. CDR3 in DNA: TGTGCCAGCAGCTCCAGCGCGGGGGGGGAGACCCAGTACTTC. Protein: CASSSSAGGETQYF. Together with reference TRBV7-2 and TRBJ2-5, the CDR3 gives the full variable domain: GAGVSQSPSNKVTEKGKDVELRCDPISGHTALYWYRQSLGQGLEFLIYFQGNSAPDKSGLPSDRFSAERTGGSVSTLTIQRTQQEDSAVYLCASSSSAGGETQYFGPGTRLLVL.

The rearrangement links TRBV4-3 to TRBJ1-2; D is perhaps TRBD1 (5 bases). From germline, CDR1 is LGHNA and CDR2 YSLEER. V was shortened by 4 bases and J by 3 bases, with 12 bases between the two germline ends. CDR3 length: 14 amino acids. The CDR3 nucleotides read TGCGCCAGCAGCCCGACCAGGGTGCACTATGGCTACACCTTC. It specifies CASSPTRVHYGYTF.

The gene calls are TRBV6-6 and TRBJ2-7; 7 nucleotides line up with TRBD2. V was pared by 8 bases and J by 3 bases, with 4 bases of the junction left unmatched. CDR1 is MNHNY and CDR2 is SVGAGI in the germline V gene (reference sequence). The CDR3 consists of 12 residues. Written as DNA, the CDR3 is TGTGCCAGCGTGGGGGGGAACTACGAGCAGTACTTC. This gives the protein CASVGGNYEQYF.

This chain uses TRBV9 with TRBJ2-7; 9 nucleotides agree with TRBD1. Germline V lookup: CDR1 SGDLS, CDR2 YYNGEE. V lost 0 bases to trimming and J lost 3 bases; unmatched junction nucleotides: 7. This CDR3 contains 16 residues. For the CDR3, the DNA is TGTGCCAGCAGCGTAGTGGGAACAGGGGGCCTCTACGAGCAGTACTTC. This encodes CASSVVGTGGLYEQYF.

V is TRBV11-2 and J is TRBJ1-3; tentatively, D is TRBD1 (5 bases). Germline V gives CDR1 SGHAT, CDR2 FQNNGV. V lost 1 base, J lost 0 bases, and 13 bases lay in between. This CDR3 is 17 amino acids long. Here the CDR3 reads CASSLVTDSVSGNTIYF. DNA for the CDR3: TGTGCCAGCAGCTTAGTTACCGACAGCGTCTCTGGAAACACCATATATTTT.

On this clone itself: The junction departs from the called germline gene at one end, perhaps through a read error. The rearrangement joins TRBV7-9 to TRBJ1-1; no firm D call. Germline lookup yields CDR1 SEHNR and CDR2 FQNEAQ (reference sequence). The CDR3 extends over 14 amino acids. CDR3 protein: CSSSLRGVNTEAFF. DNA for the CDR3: TGTTCCAGCAGCTTACGGGGTGTGAACACTGAAGCTTTCTTT.

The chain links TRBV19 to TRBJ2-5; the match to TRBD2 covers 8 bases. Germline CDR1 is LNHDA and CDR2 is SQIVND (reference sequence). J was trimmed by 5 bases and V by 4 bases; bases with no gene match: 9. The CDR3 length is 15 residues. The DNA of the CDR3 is TGTGCCAGTAGTAGAACCGGGACTAGGAGGGAGACCCAGTACTTC. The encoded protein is CASSRTGTRRETQYF.

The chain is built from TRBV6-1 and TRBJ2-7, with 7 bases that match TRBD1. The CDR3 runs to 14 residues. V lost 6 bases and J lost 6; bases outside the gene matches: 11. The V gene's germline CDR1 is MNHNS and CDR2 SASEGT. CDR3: CASRTQEGAGEQYF. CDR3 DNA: TGTGCCAGCAGGACCCAAGAGGGGGCGGGCGAGCAGTACTTC.

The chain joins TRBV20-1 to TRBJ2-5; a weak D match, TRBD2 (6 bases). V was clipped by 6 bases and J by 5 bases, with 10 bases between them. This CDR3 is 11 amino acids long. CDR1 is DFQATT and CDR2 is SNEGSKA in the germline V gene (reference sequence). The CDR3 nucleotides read TGCAGTGCGGGGGGTCTGGAGACCCAGTACTTC. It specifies CSAGGLETQYF.

The CDR3 spells CASSLSLAGGTDTQYF. In DNA, the CDR3 is TGTGCCAGCAGTTTATCCTTGGCCGGGGGCACAGATACGCAGTATTTT. This rearrangement joins TRBV28 to TRBJ2-3, with D maybe TRBD2 (5 bases). Per germline, CDR1 MDHEN and CDR2 SYDVKM. V lost 1 base and J lost 1, with 12 bases in between. The CDR3 extends over 16 amino acids.

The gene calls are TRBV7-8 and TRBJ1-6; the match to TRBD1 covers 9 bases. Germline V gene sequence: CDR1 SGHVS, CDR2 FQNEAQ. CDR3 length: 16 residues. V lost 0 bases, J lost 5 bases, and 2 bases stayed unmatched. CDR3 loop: CASSLAGQGNNSPLHF. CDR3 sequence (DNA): TGTGCCAGCAGCTTAGCGGGACAGGGAAATAATTCACCCCTCCACTTT.

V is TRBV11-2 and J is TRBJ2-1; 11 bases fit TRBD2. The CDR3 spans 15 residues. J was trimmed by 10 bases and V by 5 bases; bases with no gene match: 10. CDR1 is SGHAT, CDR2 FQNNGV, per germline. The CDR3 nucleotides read TGTGCCAGCAGCCCCTTAGCGGGGGGGCTAGGAGAGCAGTTCTTC. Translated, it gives CASSPLAGGLGEQFF.

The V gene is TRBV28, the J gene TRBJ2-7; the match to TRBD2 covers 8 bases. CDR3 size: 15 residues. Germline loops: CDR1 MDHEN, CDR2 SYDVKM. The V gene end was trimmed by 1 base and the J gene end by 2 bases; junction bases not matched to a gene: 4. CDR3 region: CASSLFGRDAYEQYF. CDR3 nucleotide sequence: TGTGCCAGCAGTTTATTCGGGAGGGACGCCTACGAGCAGTACTTC.

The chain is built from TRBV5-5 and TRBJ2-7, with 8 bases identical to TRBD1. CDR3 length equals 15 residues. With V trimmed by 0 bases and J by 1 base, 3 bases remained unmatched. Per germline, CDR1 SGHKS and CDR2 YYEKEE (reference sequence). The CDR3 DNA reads TGTGCCAGCAGCTTGGGGACAGGGTTATCCTACGAGCAGTACTTC. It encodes CASSLGTGLSYEQYF.

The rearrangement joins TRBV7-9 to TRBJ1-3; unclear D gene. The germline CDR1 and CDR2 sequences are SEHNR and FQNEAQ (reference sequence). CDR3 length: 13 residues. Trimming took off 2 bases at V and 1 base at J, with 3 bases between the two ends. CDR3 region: CASSLQSGNTIYF. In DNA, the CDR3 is TGTGCCAGCAGCTTACAGTCTGGAAACACCATATATTTT.

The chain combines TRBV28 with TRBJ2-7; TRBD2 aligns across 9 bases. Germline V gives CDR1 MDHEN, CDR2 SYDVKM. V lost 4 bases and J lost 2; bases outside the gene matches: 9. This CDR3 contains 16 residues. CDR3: CASSSLSGSGAYEQYF. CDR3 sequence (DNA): TGTGCCAGCAGTTCCCTTAGCGGGAGTGGAGCCTACGAGCAGTACTTC.

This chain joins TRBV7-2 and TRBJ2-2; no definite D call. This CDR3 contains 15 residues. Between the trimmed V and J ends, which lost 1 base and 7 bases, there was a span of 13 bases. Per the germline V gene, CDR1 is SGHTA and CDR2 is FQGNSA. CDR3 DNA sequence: TGTGCCAGCAGCTTAGTTGCGGCCCCCGGCGGGGAGCTGTTTTTT. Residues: CASSLVAAPGGELFF. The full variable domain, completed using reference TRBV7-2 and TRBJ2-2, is GAGVSQSPSNKVTEKGKDVELRCDPISGHTALYWYRQSLGQGLEFLIYFQGNSAPDKSGLPSDRFSAERTGGSVSTLTIQRTQQEDSAVYLCASSLVAAPGGELFFGEGSRLTVL.

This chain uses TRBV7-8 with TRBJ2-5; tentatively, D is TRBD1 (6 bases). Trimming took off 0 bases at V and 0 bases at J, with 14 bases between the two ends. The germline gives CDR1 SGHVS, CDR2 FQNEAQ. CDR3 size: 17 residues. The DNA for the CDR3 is TGTGCCAGCAGCTTAGCGATTGGACAGCTGTACCAAGAGACCCAGTACTTC. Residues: CASSLAIGQLYQETQYF.

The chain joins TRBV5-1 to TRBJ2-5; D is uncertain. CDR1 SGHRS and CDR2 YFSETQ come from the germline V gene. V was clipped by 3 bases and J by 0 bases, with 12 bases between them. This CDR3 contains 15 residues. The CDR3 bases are TGCGCCAGCAGCTCTGACACCAGGTACCAAGAGACCCAGTACTTC. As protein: CASSSDTRYQETQYF.

CDR3 amino acids: CASSQDLSGGAYEQYF. The CDR3 DNA reads TGCGCCAGCAGCCAAGATCTGAGCGGGGGGGCCTACGAGCAGTACTTC. The chain is built from TRBV4-3 and TRBJ2-7; 10 bases agree with TRBD2. Germline CDR1 reads LGHNA; CDR2 reads YSLEER. The CDR3 contains 16 residues. V gave up 0 bases and J gave up 2 bases; unmatched junction bases: 4.

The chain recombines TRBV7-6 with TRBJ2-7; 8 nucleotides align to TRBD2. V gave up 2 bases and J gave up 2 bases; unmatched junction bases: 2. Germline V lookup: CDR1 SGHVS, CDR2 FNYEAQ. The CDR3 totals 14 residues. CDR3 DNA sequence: TGTGCCAGCAGCTTATCCGGGGGGGCCTACGAGCAGTACTTC. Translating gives CASSLSGGAYEQYF. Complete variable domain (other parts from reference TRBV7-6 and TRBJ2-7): GAGVSQSPRYKVTKRGQDVALRCDPISGHVSLYWYRQALGQGPEFLTYFNYEAQQDKSGLPNDRFSAERPEGSISTLTIQRTEQRDSAMYRCASSLSGGAYEQYFGPGTRLTVT.

The CDR3 DNA reads TGTGCCAGCAGCTTTGCGGGGGGCACTGAAGCTTTCTTT. Amino acids: CASSFAGGTEAFF. J is TRBJ1-1 and V is TRBV11-2; a weak D match, TRBD1 (5 bases). Germline CDR1 is SGHAT and CDR2 is FQNNGV. This CDR3 region has 13 residues. V lost 3 bases and J 4 bases, leaving 9 bases between the germline ends. Drawing the rest from reference TRBV11-2 and TRBJ1-1, the complete variable domain is EAGVAQSPRYKIIEKRQSVAFWCNPISGHATLYWYQQILGQGPKLLIQFQNNGVVDDSQLPKDRFSAERLKGVDSTLKIQPAKLEDSAVYLCASSFAGGTEAFFGQGTRLTVV.

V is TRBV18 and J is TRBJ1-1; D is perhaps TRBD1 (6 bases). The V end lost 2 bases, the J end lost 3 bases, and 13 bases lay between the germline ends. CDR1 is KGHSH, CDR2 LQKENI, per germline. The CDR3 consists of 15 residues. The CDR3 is CASSPSGEGDTEAFF. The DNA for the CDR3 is TGTGCCAGCTCACCATCGGGGGAGGGGGACACTGAAGCTTTCTTT. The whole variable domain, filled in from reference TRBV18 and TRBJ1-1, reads NAGVMQNPRHLVRRRGQEARLRCSPMKGHSHVYWYRQLPEEGLKFMVYLQKENIIDESGMPKERFSAEFPKEGPSILRIQQVVRGDSAAYFCASSPSGEGDTEAFFGQGTRLTVV.

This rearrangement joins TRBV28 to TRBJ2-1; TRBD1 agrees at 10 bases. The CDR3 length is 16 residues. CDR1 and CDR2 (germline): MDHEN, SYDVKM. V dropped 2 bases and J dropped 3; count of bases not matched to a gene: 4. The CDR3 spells CASSLPRDRGYNEQFF. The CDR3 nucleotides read TGTGCCAGCAGTTTACCCCGGGACAGGGGCTACAATGAGCAGTTCTTC.